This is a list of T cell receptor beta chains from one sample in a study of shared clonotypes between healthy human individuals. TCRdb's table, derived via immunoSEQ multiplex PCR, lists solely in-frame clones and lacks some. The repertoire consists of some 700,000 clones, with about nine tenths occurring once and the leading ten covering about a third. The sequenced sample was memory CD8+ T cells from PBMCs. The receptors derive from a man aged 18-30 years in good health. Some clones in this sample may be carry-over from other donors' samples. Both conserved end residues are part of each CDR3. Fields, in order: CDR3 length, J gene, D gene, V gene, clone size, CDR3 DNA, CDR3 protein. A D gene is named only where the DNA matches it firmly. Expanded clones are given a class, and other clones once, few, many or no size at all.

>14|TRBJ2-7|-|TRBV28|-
TGTGCCAGCAGTTGGAGGGGGAACTCCTACGAGCAGTACTTC
CASSWRGNSYEQYF
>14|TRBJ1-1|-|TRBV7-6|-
TGTGCCAGCAGCTTAGACCGTATGGCCCGAGAAGCTTTCTTT
CASSLDRMAREAFF
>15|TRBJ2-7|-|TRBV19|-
TGTGCCAGTAGTAGAAGGTGGAACAGGGACAACGAGCAGTACTTC
CASSRRWNRDNEQYF
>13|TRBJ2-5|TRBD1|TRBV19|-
TGTGCCAGTAGCCGCGGACAGGGAGGGACCCAGTACTTC
CASSRGQGGTQYF
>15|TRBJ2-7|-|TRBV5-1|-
TGCGCCAGCAGCTTGGAATTAGGGATCTACTACGAGCAGTACTTC
CASSLELGIYYEQYF
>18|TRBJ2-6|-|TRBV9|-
TGTGCCAGCAGCGCCGCAGGGCAACTCGTCTCTGGGGCCAACGTCCTGACTTTC
CASSAAGQLVSGANVLTF
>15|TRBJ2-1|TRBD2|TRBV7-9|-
TGTGCCAGCAGCCGACTAGCGGGGCTTTACAATGAGCAGTTCTTC
CASSRLAGLYNEQFF
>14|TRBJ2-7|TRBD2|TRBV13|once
TGTGCCAGCATGGCGGGACTAGCGGGGAACGAGCAGTACTTC
CASMAGLAGNEQYF
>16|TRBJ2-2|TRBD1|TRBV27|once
TGTGCCAGCCGTCTCCCGGGACAGGGGGCTTTCGGGGAGCTGTTTTTT
CASRLPGQGAFGELFF
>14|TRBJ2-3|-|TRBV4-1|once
TGCGCCAGCAGCCCCGACCCCTCCACAGATACGCAGTATTTT
CASSPDPSTDTQYF
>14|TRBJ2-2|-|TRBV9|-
TGTGCCAGCAGCGAGGGTGACACCTGGGGGGAGCTGTTTTTT
CASSEGDTWGELFF
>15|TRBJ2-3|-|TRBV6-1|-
TGTGCCAGCAGTGAAGTTGGCGGGTACACAGATACGCAGTATTTT
CASSEVGGYTDTQYF
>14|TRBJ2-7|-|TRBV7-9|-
TGTGCCAGCAGCTTACCGGGACCGACATACGAGCAGTACTTC
CASSLPGPTYEQYF
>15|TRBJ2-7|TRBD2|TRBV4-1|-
TGCGCCAGCAGCCTCAGGTATATAGCGGGAGGGGATTACTACTTC
CASSLRYIAGGDYYF
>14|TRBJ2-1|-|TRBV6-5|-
TGTGCCAGCAGTGCGAGGGTAGTGGGAGTCGAGCAGTTCTTC
CASSARVVGVEQFF
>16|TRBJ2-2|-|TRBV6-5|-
TGTGCCAGCAGTTACGGGACGGTCTGGGGCACCGGGGAGCTGTTTTTT
CASSYGTVWGTGELFF
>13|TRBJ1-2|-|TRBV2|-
TGTGCCAGCAGTGAAAGAAGGGTGAGTGGCTACACCTTC
CASSERRVSGYTF
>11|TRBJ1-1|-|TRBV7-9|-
TGTGCCAGCAGCTCGGAGACAGCCCCTTTCTTT
CASSSETAPFF
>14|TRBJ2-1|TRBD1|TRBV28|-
TGTGCCAGCAGTGGGGACAGATATTACAATGAGCAGTTCTTC
CASSGDRYYNEQFF
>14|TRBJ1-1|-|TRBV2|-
TGTGCCAGCAGTGAAGACCCGACAGTGAATGTAGCTTTCTTT
CASSEDPTVNVAFF
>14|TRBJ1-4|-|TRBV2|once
TGTGCCAGCAGCGACGGGGTCTTCGGGAGAAAACTGTTTTTT
CASSDGVFGRKLFF
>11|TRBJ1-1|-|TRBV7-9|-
TGTGCCAGCAGCTTAGCTGGGGAAGCTTTCTTT
CASSLAGEAFF
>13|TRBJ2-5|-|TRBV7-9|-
TGTGCCAGCAGCTTCTTCAGGGAAGAGACCCAGTACTTC
CASSFFREETQYF
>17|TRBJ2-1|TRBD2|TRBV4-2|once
TGTGCCAGCAGCCAGGGGGGTGCTAGCGGGAGGGTCAATGAGCAGTTCTTC
CASSQGGASGRVNEQFF
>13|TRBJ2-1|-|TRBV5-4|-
TGTGCCAGCAGCTTGGGCCCGGGGAATGAGCAGTTCTTC
CASSLGPGNEQFF
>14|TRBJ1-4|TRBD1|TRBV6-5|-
TGTGCCAGCAGTTTAGACAGGGTTGGTGAAAAACTGTTTTTT
CASSLDRVGEKLFF
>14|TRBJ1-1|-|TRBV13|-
TGTGCCAGCAGCATACCGGACAGTCGAACTGAAGCTTTCTTT
CASSIPDSRTEAFF
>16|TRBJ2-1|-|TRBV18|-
TGTGCCAGCTCACCATACGAGGGTACCTCCTACAATGAGCAGTTCTTC
CASSPYEGTSYNEQFF
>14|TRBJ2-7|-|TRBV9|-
TGTGCCAGCAGCCCACGGGTCTTAGGAGGAGAGCAGTACTTC
CASSPRVLGGEQYF
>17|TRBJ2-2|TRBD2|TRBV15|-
TGTGCCACCGAACCGGGACTAGCGGGAGACGGTACCGGGGAGCTGTTTTTT
CATEPGLAGDGTGELFF
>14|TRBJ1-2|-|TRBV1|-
TGCACCAGCAGCCATCCTCCCAGCGTCTATGGCTACACCTTC
CTSSHPPSVYGYTF
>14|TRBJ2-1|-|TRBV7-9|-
TGTGCCAGCAGCCCCCTTCCGGCCCTCTTTGAGCAGTTCTTC
CASSPLPALFEQFF
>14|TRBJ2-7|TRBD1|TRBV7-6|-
TGTGCCAGCAGTTTTACAGGGGGCATATACGAGCAGTACTTC
CASSFTGGIYEQYF
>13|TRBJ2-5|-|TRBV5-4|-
TGTGCCCTCAGTCTAGGGGTAGTCGAGACCCAGTACTTC
CALSLGVVETQYF
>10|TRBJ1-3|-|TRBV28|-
TGTGCCAGCAGTAGAAACACCATATATTTT
CASSRNTIYF
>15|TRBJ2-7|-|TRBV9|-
TGTGCCAGCAGCGTAGGTGGGACACACATGTGGGAGCAGTACTTC
CASSVGGTHMWEQYF
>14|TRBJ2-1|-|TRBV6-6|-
TGTGCCAGCAGTTACTCCCCGGCCTGGGATGAGCAGTTCTTC
CASSYSPAWDEQFF
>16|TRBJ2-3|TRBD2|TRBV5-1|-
TGCGCCAGCAGCTTGGCAGCGGGAGGCACCACAGATACGCAGTATTTT
CASSLAAGGTTDTQYF
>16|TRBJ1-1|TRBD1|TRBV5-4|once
TGTGCCAGCAGCTCGTTCACAGGGGGCGAGGGCACTGAAGCTTTCTTT
CASSSFTGGEGTEAFF
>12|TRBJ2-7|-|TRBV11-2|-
TGTGCCAGCAGATCTCTCCCTCTCGAGCAGTACTTC
CASRSLPLEQYF
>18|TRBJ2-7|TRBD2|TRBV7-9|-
TGTGCCAGCAGCACCCGACTGGGACTAGCGAGAGACTCCTACGAGCAGTACTTC
CASSTRLGLARDSYEQYF
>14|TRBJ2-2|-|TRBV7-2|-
TGTGCCAGCAGCTCCGTAGTATCTGCCGGGGAGCTGTTTTTT
CASSSVVSAGELFF